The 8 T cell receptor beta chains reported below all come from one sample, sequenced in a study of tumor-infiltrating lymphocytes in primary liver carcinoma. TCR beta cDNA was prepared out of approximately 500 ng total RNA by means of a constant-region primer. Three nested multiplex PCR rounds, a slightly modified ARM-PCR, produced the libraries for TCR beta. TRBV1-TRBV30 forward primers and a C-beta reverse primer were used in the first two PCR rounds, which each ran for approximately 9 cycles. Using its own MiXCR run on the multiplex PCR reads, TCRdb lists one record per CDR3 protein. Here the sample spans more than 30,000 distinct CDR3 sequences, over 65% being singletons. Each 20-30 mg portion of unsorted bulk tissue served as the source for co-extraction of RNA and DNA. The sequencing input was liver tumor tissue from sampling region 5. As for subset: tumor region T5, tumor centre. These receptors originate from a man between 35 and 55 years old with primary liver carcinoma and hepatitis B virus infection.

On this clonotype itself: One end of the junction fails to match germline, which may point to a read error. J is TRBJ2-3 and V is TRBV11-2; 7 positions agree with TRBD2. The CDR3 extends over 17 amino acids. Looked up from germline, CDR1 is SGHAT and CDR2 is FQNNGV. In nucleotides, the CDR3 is TGTGCTAGCAGCCTAATAGAGGGAGGGTCTAACACATATACGCAGTATTTT. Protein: CASSLIEGGSNTYTQYF.

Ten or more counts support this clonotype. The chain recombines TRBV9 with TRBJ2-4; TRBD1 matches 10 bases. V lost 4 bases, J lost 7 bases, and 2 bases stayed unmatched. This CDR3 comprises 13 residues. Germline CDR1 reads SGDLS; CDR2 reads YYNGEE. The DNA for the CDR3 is TGTGCCAGCAGCCCGGGACAGGGGAACATTCAGTACTTC. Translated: CASSPGQGNIQYF.

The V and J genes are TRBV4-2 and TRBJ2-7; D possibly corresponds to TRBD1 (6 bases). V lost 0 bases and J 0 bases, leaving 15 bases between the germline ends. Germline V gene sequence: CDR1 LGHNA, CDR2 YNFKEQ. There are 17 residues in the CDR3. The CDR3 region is CASSQEGTTGFSYEQYF. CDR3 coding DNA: TGTGCCAGCAGCCAAGAGGGAACGACAGGCTTCTCCTACGAGCAGTACTTC.

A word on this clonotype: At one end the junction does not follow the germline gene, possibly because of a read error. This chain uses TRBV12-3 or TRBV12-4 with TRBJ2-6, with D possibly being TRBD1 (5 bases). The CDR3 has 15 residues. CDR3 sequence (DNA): TGTGCCAGCACCCTCTCCCGCTATGGGGCCGACGTCCTGACTTTC. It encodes CASTLSRYGADVLTF.

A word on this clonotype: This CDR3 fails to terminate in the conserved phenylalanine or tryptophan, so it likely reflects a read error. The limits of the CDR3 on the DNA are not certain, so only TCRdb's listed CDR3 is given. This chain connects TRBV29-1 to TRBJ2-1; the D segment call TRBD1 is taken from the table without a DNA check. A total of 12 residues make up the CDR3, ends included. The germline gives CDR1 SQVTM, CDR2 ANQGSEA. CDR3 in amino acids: CSARPGGNEQSS.

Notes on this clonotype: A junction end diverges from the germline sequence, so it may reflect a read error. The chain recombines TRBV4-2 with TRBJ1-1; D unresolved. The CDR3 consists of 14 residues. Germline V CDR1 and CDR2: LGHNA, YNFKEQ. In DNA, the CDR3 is TGTGCCAGCAGCCGAGATCTTCTGAACACTGAACCTTTCTTT. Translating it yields CASSRDLLNTEPFF.

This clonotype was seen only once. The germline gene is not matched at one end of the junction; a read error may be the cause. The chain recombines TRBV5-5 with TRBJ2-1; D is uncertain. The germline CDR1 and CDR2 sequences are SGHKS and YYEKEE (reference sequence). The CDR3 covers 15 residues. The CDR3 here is CVSSLVPGLYNEQFF. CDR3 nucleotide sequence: TGTGTCAGCAGCTTGGTTCCCGGGCTGTACAATGAGCAGTTCTTC.

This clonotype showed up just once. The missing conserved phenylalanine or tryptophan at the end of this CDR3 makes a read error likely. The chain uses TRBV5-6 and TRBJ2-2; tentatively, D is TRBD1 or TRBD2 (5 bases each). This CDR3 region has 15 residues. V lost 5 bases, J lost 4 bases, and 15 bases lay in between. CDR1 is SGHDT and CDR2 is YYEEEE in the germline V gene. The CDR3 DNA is TGTGCCAGCAGTCCGGGGAGAGGGGTCACCGGGGAGCTGTTTCTT. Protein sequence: CASSPGRGVTGELFL.